The rows below give T cell receptor beta chains drawn from one sample of a study of shared clonotypes between healthy human individuals. Method: immunoSEQ multiplex PCR; TCRdb's copy keeps in-frame clones and lacks some. Here the sample spans 980,000 or so clones, around three quarters being singletons. The sample was memory CD4+ T cells sorted from blood. These receptor sequences come from a man aged 18 to 35 in good health. Both conserved end residues are part of each CDR3. D genes are given only for firm matches. Clone size is shown for a subset of rows, as once, few, many or a class of expanded clone.

>TRBJ2-1|TRBV5-1|.|few
TGCGCCAGCAGCTTGGAGTCGGGGAGCTCCTACAATGAGCAGTTCTTC
CASSLESGSSYNEQFF
>TRBJ1-2|TRBV28|TRBD1|.
TGTGCCAGCAGTTTAAATGACAGGGTGCGAGGCTACACCTTC
CASSLNDRVRGYTF
>TRBJ2-7|TRBV27|.|.
TGTGCCAGCAGTTGGCGTGGGGGGGAGCAGTACTTC
CASSWRGGEQYF
>TRBJ2-7|TRBV27|.|.
TGTGCCAGCAGTTTAACCCCCGTAGCCTACGAGCAGTACTTC
CASSLTPVAYEQYF
>TRBJ1-1|TRBV30|TRBD1|once
TGTGCCTGGAGAGTGGAGGGGGCCCAGAACACTGAAGCTTTCTTT
CAWRVEGAQNTEAFF
>TRBJ1-1|TRBV13|TRBD1|.
TGTGCCAGCAGCACGGGACAGGGTAGTACTGAAGCTTTCTTT
CASSTGQGSTEAFF
>TRBJ1-2|TRBV19|TRBD1|many
TGTGCCAGTAGTATGCAGGGGGCTGGCTATGGCTACACCTTC
CASSMQGAGYGYTF
>TRBJ1-1|TRBV5-1|.|.
TGCGCCAGCAGCTTTTCGGGGAACACTGAAGCTTTCTTT
CASSFSGNTEAFF
>TRBJ2-2|TRBV9|.|.
TGTGCCAGCAGCTTTACCCGGGACTCAGTCGGGGAGCTGTTTTTT
CASSFTRDSVGELFF
>TRBJ2-6|TRBV6-1|.|.
TGTGCCAGCAGTACGACGGGGGCCAACGTCCTGACTTTC
CASSTTGANVLTF
>TRBJ1-5|TRBV2|TRBD1|few
TGTGCCAGCAGTGGACAGGGATTAAGGCAGCCCCAGCATTTT
CASSGQGLRQPQHF
>TRBJ2-1|TRBV6-1|.|.
TGTGCCAGCAGTGAAGCGATGGGGGCTAGCAAAAATTACAATGAGCAGTTCTTC
CASSEAMGASKNYNEQFF
>TRBJ1-2|TRBV11-3|.|.
TGTGCCAGCAGCTTAGGAAAGTTGAGTAACTATGGCTACACCTTC
CASSLGKLSNYGYTF
>TRBJ2-7|TRBV6-6|.|few
TGTGCCAGCAGTCCGAATACCGGGGAAGAGTACTTC
CASSPNTGEEYF
>TRBJ1-4|TRBV4-3|TRBD1|.
TGCGCCAGCAGCTTTTCAACAGGGGCTGAAAAACTGTTTTTT
CASSFSTGAEKLFF
>TRBJ2-7|TRBV7-2|.|.
TGTGCCAGCAGCACGGTAATGGACTACGAGCAGTACTTC
CASSTVMDYEQYF
>TRBJ2-3|TRBV25-1|.|.
TGTGCCAGCAGTGAGACTAGGAACACGGATACGCAGTATTTT
CASSETRNTDTQYF